This T cell receptor (beta chain) was captured by sequencing in a study of blood T cell repertoires in COVID-19. On the study more broadly: Sample material is recorded as cDNA or gDNA derived from T cells, B-cell-depleted T cells, or PBMCs.

This CDR3 region has 15 residues. Germline V gene lookup returns CDR1 KGHSH and CDR2 LQKENI. As to this clone: One end of the junction does not line up with germline, which may come from a read error.

Original handling: Amplifying reference gene primers gave estimates of nucleated cell counts. Generated by immunoSEQ multiplex PCR, the TCRdb table keeps only in-frame clones and is missing some. V and J calls and clone size are those listed in that table; D and trimming were worked out from the DNA. The data hold about 200,000 clones, with approximately 84% observed a single time. Material for sequencing was peripheral blood. The clonotype was recovered from an elderly woman with acute or convalescent COVID-19. This chain connects TRBV18 to TRBJ1-1, with 7 bases matching TRBD1. CDR3 residues: CASSPRRGQNAEAFF. The DNA of the CDR3 is TGTGCCAGCTCACCAAGGAGGGGGCAGAACGCTGAAGCTTTCTTT.